Listed here are 15 T cell receptor beta chains from one sample, sequenced in a study of T cell responses to AZD1222 COVID-19 vaccine. Using immunoSEQ multiplex PCR, the repertoire was profiled, and TCRdb retains in-frame clones only, with some absent. There are around 180,000 clones in the sample; around 89% occur only once, and roughly 26% lies in the top ten. Material: peripheral blood, obtained 28 days after the second AZD1222 dose. These receptors were taken from an adult who received the AZD1222 COVID-19 vaccine.

This chain links TRBV23-1 with TRBJ1-5; D unclear. TRBV23-1 is placed among ORFs of uncertain function. V dropped 7 bases and J dropped 3 bases, with 10 bases sitting between them. The CDR3 runs 13 residues. The CDR3 DNA is TGCGCCAGCAAAGTACAGCTCAATCAGCCCCAGCATTTT. Its translation is CASKVQLNQPQHF.

The CDR3 loop is CASSLAGSGETQYF. Here the CDR3 DNA reads TGTGCCAGCAGCCTGGCGGGGTCCGGGGAGACCCAGTACTTC. The V call is TRBV9, the J call TRBJ2-5; D is possibly TRBD2 (6 bases). CDR3 length: 14 residues. Germline CDR1 SGDLS, CDR2 YYNGEE. The V gene lost 4 bases and the J gene lost 5 bases, with 15 bases spanning the gap.

The CDR3 sequence: CASSEAGDNEQFF. DNA of the CDR3: TGTGCCAGCAGTGAAGCAGGGGACAATGAGCAGTTCTTC. The genes are TRBV2 and TRBJ2-1; weak D call: TRBD1 (5 bases). V was trimmed by 0 bases and J by 5 bases, leaving 5 bases between them. Germline assignment: CDR1 SNHLY and CDR2 FYNNEI. The CDR3 is 13 residues long.

The chain carries TRBV19 and TRBJ2-1; TRBD1 might be the D (5 bases). The V and J ends lost 1 base and 0 bases respectively, with 7 bases between them. The V gene's germline CDR1 is LNHDA and CDR2 SQIVND (reference sequence). The CDR3 spans 15 residues. CDR3 residues: CASSIGGLSYNEQFF. CDR3 nucleotide sequence: TGTGCCAGTAGTATAGGGGGCCTCTCCTACAATGAGCAGTTCTTC.

Only a few counts were recorded for this clone. This rearrangement joins TRBV9 to TRBJ1-2; D uncertain. Germline V gives CDR1 SGDLS, CDR2 YYNGEE. Trimming removed 4 bases at V and 10 bases at J, with 17 bases between. The CDR3 is 13 residues long. Here the CDR3 DNA reads TGTGCCAGCAGCCCCCAGGCCATGATCTCCTACACCTTC. Translated: CASSPQAMISYTF. The full variable domain, with the rest looked up from reference TRBV9 and TRBJ1-2, is DSGVTQTPKHLITATGQRVTLRCSPRSGDLSVYWYQQSLDQGLQFLIQYYNGEERAKGNILERFSAQQFPDLHSELNLSSLELGDSALYFCASSPQAMISYTFGSGTRLTVV.

The rearrangement links TRBV6-1 to TRBJ1-1; D unresolved. Trimming removed 0 bases from V and 4 bases from J, with 9 bases in between. The CDR3 has 14 amino acids. Germline CDR1 and CDR2: MNHNS and SASEGT. The CDR3 region is CASSEALRGTEAFF. The CDR3 DNA follows: TGTGCCAGCAGTGAAGCGCTTCGTGGCACTGAAGCTTTCTTT.

The V call is TRBV4-1, the J call TRBJ2-2, with 14 bases aligning to TRBD2. Germline CDR1 MGHRA, CDR2 YSYEKL. The V segment lost 1 base and the J segment 0 bases; nucleotides outside the gene matches: 7. The CDR3 spans 20 residues. The DNA of the CDR3 is TGCGCCAGCAGCCAAGCGGGACTAGCGGGAGATCCCGCGAACACCGGGGAGCTGTTTTTT. It translates to CASSQAGLAGDPANTGELFF.

V is TRBV4-2 and J is TRBJ2-7; the match to TRBD2 covers 10 bases. This CDR3 has 16 amino acids. Germline V lookup: CDR1 LGHNA, CDR2 YNFKEQ. With V trimmed by 0 bases and J by 2 bases, 4 bases remained unmatched. The CDR3 region has the DNA TGTGCCAGCAGCCAAGAAGGGACTAGCGTTACCTACGAGCAGTACTTC. This gives the protein CASSQEGTSVTYEQYF.

This clone was found once. The chain employs TRBV18 and TRBJ2-1, with unresolved D. Germline loops: CDR1 KGHSH, CDR2 LQKENI. The V end lost 0 bases, the J end lost 2 bases, and 2 bases lay between the germline ends. This CDR3 contains 13 residues. In DNA, the CDR3 is TGTGCCAGCTCACCACCGGCCTACAATGAGCAGTTCTTC. Its translation: CASSPPAYNEQFF. The full variable domain, with the rest looked up from reference TRBV18 and TRBJ2-1, is NAGVMQNPRHLVRRRGQEARLRCSPMKGHSHVYWYRQLPEEGLKFMVYLQKENIIDESGMPKERFSAEFPKEGPSILRIQQVVRGDSAAYFCASSPPAYNEQFFGPGTRLTVL.

V usage is TRBV21-1 and J usage is TRBJ2-2; TRBD2 is taken as the D call from the table, unchecked against the DNA. TRBV21-1 is a known pseudogene. The CDR3 length is 12 residues. The CDR3 sequence is CASLPRGGELFF. The DNA of the CDR3 is TGTGCCAGTCTCCCACGGGGCGGGGAGCTGTTTTTT.

The chain recombines TRBV19 with TRBJ1-5; D is undetermined. Trimming stripped 5 bases from V and 4 bases from J, with 9 bases between. From germline, CDR1 is LNHDA and CDR2 SQIVND (reference sequence). The length of the CDR3 is 13 residues. CDR3 bases: TGTGCCAGTAGTTTGCGGGCGAATCAGCCCCAGCATTTT. Translation: CASSLRANQPQHF.

The chain recombines TRBV4-3 with TRBJ2-2; 11 bases match TRBD2. V shed 0 bases, J shed 4 bases, and the junction held 4 bases outside the gene matches. The CDR3 has 17 residues. Per the germline V gene, CDR1 is LGHNA and CDR2 is YSLEER. This chain's CDR3 is CASSQDLLAGGTGELFF. Here the CDR3 DNA reads TGCGCCAGCAGCCAAGATCTGCTAGCGGGAGGCACCGGGGAGCTGTTTTTT.

The CDR3 DNA sequence: TGCGCCAGCAGCAGACCCGGGACCGGCGAGCAGTACTTC. Translation gives CASSRPGTGEQYF. V usage is TRBV5-1 and J usage is TRBJ2-7; D tentatively reads TRBD1 or TRBD2 (5 bases each). This CDR3 contains 13 residues. Between the trimmed V and J ends, which lost 4 bases and 6 bases, there was a span of 14 bases. The germline CDR1 and CDR2 sequences are SGHRS and YFSETQ.

This sequence joins TRBV19 and TRBJ2-7; D may be TRBD1 (6 bases). The CDR3 is 12 amino acids. Germline CDR1 and CDR2: LNHDA and SQIVND (reference sequence). V was cut by 4 bases and J by 5 bases, with 9 bases left in between. CDR3 coding DNA: TGTGCCAGTAGTAACAGGGTCCACGAGCAGTACTTC. This codes for CASSNRVHEQYF.

V gene TRBV19 combines with J gene TRBJ2-7; a weak D match, TRBD1 (5 bases). The V end lost 9 bases, the J end lost 6 bases, and 15 bases lay between the germline ends. The CDR3 spans 12 residues. Germline V gene sequence: CDR1 LNHDA, CDR2 SQIVND (reference sequence). This CDR3 is CASHDRLGEQYF. In DNA, the CDR3 is TGTGCCAGCCATGACAGATTGGGCGAGCAGTACTTC.